This paragraph covers one T cell receptor (beta chain) sequence. This CDR3 has 21 residues. These data originate in a study of blood T cell repertoires in COVID-19. Using immunoSEQ multiplex PCR, the repertoire was profiled, and TCRdb retains in-frame clones only, with some absent. Of some 150,000 clones detected, around 83% appear once; the ten largest clones hold approximately 7.1%. The chain carries TRBV21-1 and TRBJ1-4; the table's TRBD1 call for D was not verified on the DNA. TRBV21-1 is deemed a pseudogene. This TCR was sampled from a woman aged 45-59 years in a cohort sampled during active or convalescent COVID-19. The sequencing input was peripheral blood. The CDR3 DNA reads TGTGCCAGCAGCAAAGACGGCGGCAGGGATGACGTGTTTGCAACTAATGAAAAACTGTTTTTT. Residues: CASSKDGGRDDVFATNEKLFF.